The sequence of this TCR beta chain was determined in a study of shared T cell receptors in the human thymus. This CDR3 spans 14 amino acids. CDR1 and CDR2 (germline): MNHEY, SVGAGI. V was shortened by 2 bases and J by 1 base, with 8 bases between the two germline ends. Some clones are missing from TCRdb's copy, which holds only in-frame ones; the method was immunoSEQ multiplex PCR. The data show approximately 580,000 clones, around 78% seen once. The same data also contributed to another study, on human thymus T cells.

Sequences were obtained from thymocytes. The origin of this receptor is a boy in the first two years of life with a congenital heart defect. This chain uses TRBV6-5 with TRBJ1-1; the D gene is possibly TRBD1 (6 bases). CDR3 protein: CASSYATGNTEAFF. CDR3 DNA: TGTGCCAGCAGTTACGCGACAGGGAACACTGAAGCTTTCTTT.